This T cell receptor beta chain was found in a study of blood T cell repertoires in COVID-19. Study summary: Symptom resolution, clearance, or two negative PCRs marked the recovered donors of Cohort 3.

The authors' processing: Amplified reference gene primers provided the basis for estimating nucleated cell counts. TCRdb's table, derived via immunoSEQ multiplex PCR, lists solely in-frame clones and lacks some. That table supplies the V and J calls and clone size; D and trimming were determined from the DNA. The table shows 330,000 or so clones, with around 87% occurring only once. From germline, CDR1 is MNHEY and CDR2 SVGAGI. The trim removed 7 bases at V and 6 bases at J, leaving 6 bases unmatched. The CDR3 covers 14 residues. Participants spanned ages about 18 to 90 years and resided in over 20 US areas. Participants reported their clinical history, and cohort assignment relied on those reports.

The sample consisted of PBMCs or T cells enriched from blood (not recorded which). The TCR comes from a man in his forties in a cohort exposed to, infected with or recovered from COVID-19 (not recorded which). The gene calls are TRBV6-5 and TRBJ2-2; 9 nucleotides align to TRBD1. CDR3 DNA: TGTGCCAGCACCTCCGGGACAGGGCCCGGGGAGCTGTTTTTT. The encoded protein is CASTSGTGPGELFF.